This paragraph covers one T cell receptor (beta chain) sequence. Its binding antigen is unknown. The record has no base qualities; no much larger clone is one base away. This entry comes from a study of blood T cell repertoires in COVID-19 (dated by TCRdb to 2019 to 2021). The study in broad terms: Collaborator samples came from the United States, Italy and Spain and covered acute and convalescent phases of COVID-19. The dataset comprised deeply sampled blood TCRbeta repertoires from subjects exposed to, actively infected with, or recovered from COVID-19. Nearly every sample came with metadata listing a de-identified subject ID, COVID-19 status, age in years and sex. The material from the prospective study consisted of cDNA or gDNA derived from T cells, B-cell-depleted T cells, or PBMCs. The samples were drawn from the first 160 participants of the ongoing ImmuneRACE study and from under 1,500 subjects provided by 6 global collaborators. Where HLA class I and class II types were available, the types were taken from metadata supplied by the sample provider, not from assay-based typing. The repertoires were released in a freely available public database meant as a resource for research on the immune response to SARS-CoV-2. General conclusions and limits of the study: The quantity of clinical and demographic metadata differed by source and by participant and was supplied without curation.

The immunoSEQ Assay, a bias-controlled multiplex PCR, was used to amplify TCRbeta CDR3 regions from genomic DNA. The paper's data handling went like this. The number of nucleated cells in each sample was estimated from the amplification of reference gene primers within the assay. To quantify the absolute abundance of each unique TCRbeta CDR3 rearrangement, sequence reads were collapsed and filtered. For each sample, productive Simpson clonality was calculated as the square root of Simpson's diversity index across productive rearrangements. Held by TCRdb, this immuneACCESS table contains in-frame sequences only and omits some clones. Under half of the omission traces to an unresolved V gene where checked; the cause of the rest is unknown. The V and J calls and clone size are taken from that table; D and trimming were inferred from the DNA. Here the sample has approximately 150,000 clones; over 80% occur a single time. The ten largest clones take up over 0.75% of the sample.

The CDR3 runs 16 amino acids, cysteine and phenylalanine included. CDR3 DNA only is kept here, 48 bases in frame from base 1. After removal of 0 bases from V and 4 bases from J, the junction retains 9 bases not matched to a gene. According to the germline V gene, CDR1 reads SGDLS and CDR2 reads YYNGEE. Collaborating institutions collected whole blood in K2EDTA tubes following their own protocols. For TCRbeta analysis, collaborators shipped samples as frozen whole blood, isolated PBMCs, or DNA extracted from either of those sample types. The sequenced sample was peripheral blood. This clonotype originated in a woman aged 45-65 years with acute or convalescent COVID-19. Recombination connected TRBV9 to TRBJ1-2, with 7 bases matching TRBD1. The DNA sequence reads TGTGCCAGCAGCGTAGCTGCCGGGACAGCGCCCTATGGCTACACCTTC. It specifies CASSVAAGTAPYGYTF.